The rows below give T cell receptor beta chains drawn from one sample of a study of cytomegalovirus exposure and HLA in healthy donors. TCRdb's copy holds only in-frame clones and misses some; the assay was immunoSEQ multiplex PCR. The table lists about 120,000 clones. What was sequenced was PBMCs. These receptors came from a man aged 35-49 years in good health and CMV-seropositive. CDR3s include the opening cysteine and the closing phenylalanine or tryptophan. Each record gives: D gene, clone size, V gene, J gene, CDR3 protein. The D gene is left open where the match is weak. Only part of the rows carry a size: once, few, many, or a class if the clone is expanded.

>TRBD2|NA|TRBV4-1|TRBJ2-1
CASSQLAGGPGDYNEQFF
>NA|NA|TRBV27|TRBJ1-1
CASAGGGGTEAFF
>TRBD2|NA|TRBV27|TRBJ2-3
CASSSSAGESTDTQYF
>NA|NA|TRBV7-3|TRBJ2-4
CASSLNGGLLNIQYF
>NA|NA|TRBV9|TRBJ2-7
CASSVDPLYEQYF
>NA|NA|TRBV5-1|TRBJ1-6
CASSMTDNSPLHF
>NA|NA|TRBV7-9|TRBJ2-1
CASGLTSGFYNEQFF
>NA|NA|TRBV18|TRBJ2-2
CASSPIRLAGELFF
>TRBD1|NA|TRBV30|TRBJ2-7
CAWDGQGRSYEQYF
>NA|NA|TRBV7-8|TRBJ1-4
CASSTRDFEIEKLFF
>TRBD1|NA|TRBV5-1|TRBJ2-2
CASSSGQANTGELFF
>TRBD2|NA|TRBV7-2|TRBJ2-5
CASSLGLAGGPWETQYF
>NA|medium-sized|TRBV5-5|TRBJ1-5
CASSLIQPSHSNQPQHF